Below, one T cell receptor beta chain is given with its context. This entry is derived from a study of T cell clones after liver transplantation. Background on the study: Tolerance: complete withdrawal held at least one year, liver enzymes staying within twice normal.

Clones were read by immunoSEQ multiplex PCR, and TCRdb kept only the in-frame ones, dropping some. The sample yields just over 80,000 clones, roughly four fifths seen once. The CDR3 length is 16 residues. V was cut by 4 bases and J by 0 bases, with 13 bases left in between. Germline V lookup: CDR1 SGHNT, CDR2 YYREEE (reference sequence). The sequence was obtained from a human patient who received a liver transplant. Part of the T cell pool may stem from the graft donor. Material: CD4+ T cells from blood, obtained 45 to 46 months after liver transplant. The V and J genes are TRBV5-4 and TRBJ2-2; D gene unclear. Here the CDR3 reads CASSGSPVPNTGELFF. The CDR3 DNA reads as TGTGCCAGCAGCGGCAGTCCGGTCCCGAACACCGGGGAGCTGTTTTTT.